These 5 T cell receptor beta chains came from one sample sequenced in a study of patients and donors after allogeneic stem cell transplantation (dated by TCRdb to 2018 to 2020). Receptor amplification or capture employed RT-PCR. The data were produced on a NextSeq 550. Through fastp at Q25 and MiXCR, TCRdb rebuilt clones from the public reads, retaining in-frame beta chains. Identical CDR3 proteins give one entry, which carries the most common genes and DNA. The sample table shows about 160,000 distinct CDR3 sequences, and about 29% are seen once. The ten largest clones add up to 3.2% of the sample. The sequenced sample was blood, either unsorted or a sorted T cell fraction (not recorded which). The source is a human donor who was either an allogeneic HSCT recipient or a stem cell or donor lymphocyte infusion donor (not recorded which). It is not recorded whose cells these are; they may come from a transplant donor.

CDR3 coding DNA: TGTGCCAGCAGGTCCCGACCGGGGGGACACACAGATACGCAGTATTTT. Its protein product is CASRSRPGGHTDTQYF. This rearrangement joins TRBV7-9 to TRBJ2-3; D is possibly TRBD2 (7 bases). The germline V and J ends were trimmed by 6 bases and 2 bases, with 18 bases remaining between them. The CDR3 extends over 16 amino acids. Per germline, CDR1 SEHNR and CDR2 FQNEAQ (reference sequence).

This chain joins TRBV18 and TRBJ2-1; no clear D gene. This CDR3 is built from 13 residues. Germline V CDR1 and CDR2: KGHSH, LQKENI. V lost 3 bases and J lost 3, with 6 bases in between. The CDR3 loop is CASSPQDYNEQFF. As DNA, the CDR3 is TGTGCCAGCTCACCTCAGGACTACAATGAGCAGTTCTTC.

The table lists this clonotype with a few counts. J is TRBJ1-2 and V is TRBV11-1; D gene ambiguous. This CDR3 is built from 12 residues. Germline V gene lookup returns CDR1 SGHAT and CDR2 FQDESV (reference sequence). V lost 8 bases, J lost 3 bases, and 10 bases lay in between. The CDR3 nucleotides read TGTGCCAGCGCAAACCGCGACTATGGCTACACCTTC. This translates into CASANRDYGYTF.

The sample holds a few counts of this clonotype. The J gene is TRBJ2-7, the V gene TRBV29-1; no reliable D call. CDR1 and CDR2 from the germline V gene are SQVTM and ANQGSEA. Deletions cut 7 bases from V and 6 bases from J, with 22 bases between. The CDR3 runs 14 residues. The CDR3 protein is CSADLGGKGSEQYF. In nucleotides, the CDR3 is TGCAGCGCTGACCTCGGTGGGAAAGGCAGCGAGCAGTACTTC.

This clonotype came up once. The chain combines TRBV6-5 with TRBJ2-7, with D perhaps TRBD2 (5 bases). This CDR3 comprises 16 residues. The V end was cut by 6 bases, the J end by 1 base, with 19 bases between. Germline V gene sequence: CDR1 MNHEY, CDR2 SVGAGI. The CDR3 loop is CASRSRTSFFSYEQYF. Here the CDR3 DNA reads TGTGCCAGCAGGTCCCGGACTTCCTTTTTTTCCTACGAGCAGTACTTC.